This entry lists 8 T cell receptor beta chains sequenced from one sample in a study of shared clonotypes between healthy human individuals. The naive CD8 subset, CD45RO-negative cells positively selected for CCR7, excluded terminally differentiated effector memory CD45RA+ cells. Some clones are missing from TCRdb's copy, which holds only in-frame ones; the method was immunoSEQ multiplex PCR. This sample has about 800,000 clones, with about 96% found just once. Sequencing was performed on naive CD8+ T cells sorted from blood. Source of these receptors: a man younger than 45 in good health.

DNA for the CDR3: TGCGCCAGCAGTGACAGGGGATCCGAAGCTTTCTTT. It is translated as CASSDRGSEAFF. V is TRBV10-1 and J is TRBJ1-1; a weak D match, TRBD1 (6 bases). Germline V gives CDR1 WNHNN, CDR2 SYGVQD (reference sequence). V was cut by 3 bases and J by 8 bases, with 10 bases left in between. The CDR3 runs to 12 residues.

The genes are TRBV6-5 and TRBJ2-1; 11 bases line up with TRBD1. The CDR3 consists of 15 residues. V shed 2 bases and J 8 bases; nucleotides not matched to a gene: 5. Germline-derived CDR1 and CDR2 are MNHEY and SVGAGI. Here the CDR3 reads CASSYRTGGRDEQFF. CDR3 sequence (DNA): TGTGCCAGCAGTTACAGGACAGGGGGCCGAGATGAGCAGTTCTTC.

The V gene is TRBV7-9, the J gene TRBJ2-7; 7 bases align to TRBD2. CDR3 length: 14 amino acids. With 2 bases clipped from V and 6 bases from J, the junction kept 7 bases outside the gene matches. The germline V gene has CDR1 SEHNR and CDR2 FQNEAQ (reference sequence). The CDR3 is CASSLREGLGEQYF. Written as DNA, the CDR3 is TGTGCCAGCAGCTTAAGGGAGGGCCTGGGCGAGCAGTACTTC.

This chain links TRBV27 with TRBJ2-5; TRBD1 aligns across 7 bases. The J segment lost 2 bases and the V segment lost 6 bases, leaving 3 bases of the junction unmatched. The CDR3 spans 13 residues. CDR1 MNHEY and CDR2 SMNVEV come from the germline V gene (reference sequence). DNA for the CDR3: TGTGCCAGCAGGGGACAGAATCAAGAGACCCAGTACTTC. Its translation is CASRGQNQETQYF.

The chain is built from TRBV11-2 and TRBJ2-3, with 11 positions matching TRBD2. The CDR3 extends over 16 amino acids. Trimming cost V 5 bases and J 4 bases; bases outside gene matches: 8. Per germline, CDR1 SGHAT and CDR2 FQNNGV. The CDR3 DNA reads TGTGCCAGCAGCCACCCGACTAGCGGGATTGCAGATACGCAGTATTTT. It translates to CASSHPTSGIADTQYF.

CDR3 sequence reads: CASSPPGPLGWEQFF. The CDR3 coding sequence is TGTGCCAGCTCTCCCCCCGGACCCCTGGGGTGGGAGCAGTTCTTC. The chain has TRBV18 and TRBJ2-1; no definite D call. This CDR3 comprises 15 residues. CDR1 and CDR2 (germline): KGHSH, LQKENI. The V end was cut by 6 bases, the J end by 10 bases, with 22 bases between. Using reference TRBV18 and TRBJ2-1 for the parts outside the CDR3, the full variable domain is NAGVMQNPRHLVRRRGQEARLRCSPMKGHSHVYWYRQLPEEGLKFMVYLQKENIIDESGMPKERFSAEFPKEGPSILRIQQVVRGDSAAYFCASSPPGPLGWEQFFGPGTRLTVL.

CDR3 protein: CASSLANSNQPQHF. The CDR3 DNA sequence: TGTGCCAGCAGTTTAGCCAATAGCAATCAGCCCCAGCATTTT. The J gene is TRBJ1-5, the V gene TRBV28; D not resolved. The CDR3 covers 14 residues. Germline CDR1 is MDHEN and CDR2 is SYDVKM. V lost 2 bases to trimming and J lost 0 bases, with 5 bases between them.

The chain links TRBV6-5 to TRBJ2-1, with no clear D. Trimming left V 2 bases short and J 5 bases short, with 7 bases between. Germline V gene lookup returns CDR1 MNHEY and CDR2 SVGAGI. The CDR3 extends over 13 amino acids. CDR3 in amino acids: CASSYRHHNEQFF. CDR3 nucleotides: TGTGCCAGCAGTTACAGACATCACAATGAGCAGTTCTTC.